This entry describes one T cell receptor (beta chain). Its target is not known. This sample was taken from a study of blood T cells in healthy people across ages. Alongside a J-beta primer mix, a sample-barcoded 5' primer served in a second PCR lasting about 7 to 11 cycles. TCRdb recomputed calls from the 5' RACE reads with MiXCR, one row per CDR3 protein. The table has about 1,400,000 distinct CDR3 sequences, 42% seen once. Trimming at V came to 4 bases and at J to 5 bases, leaving 5 bases not matched to a gene. The CDR3 covers 14 residues. Germline V gene lookup returns CDR1 MDHEN and CDR2 SYDVKM. Study results and limitations: Strong correlation linked observed beta diversity and percent naive T cells. Among long-lived donors, naive CD4+ cells were more numerous and diversity higher than in aged donors. Roughly linearly, TCR beta diversity per million T cells fell as age increased.

The J gene is TRBJ2-3, the V gene TRBV28; TRBD2 aligns across 8 bases. The sequencing input was blood. This sequence originates from a woman under 30 in good health. The CDR3 bases are TGTGCCAGCAGTTCCCTTACTAGCGGAGATACGCAGTATTTT. Residues: CASSSLTSGDTQYF.